The entry below describes one T cell receptor beta chain. Its target is unknown. These data originate in a study of cytomegalovirus exposure and HLA in healthy donors. Study overall: From donors who were HLA-typed, an early data release held 75 million to 85 million unique TCRs.

The CDR3 has 15 residues. The germline CDR1 and CDR2 sequences are MGHDK and SYGVNS. The ends were cut back, 2 bases at V and 7 bases at J, with 12 bases in the middle. Whole-study findings and limits: Being productive about 87% or about 30% of the time was typical of most TCR beta V segments in an earlier analysis. HLA-A and HLA-B allele assignments for most subjects were reportedly predicted accurately using TCR beta sequences.

PCR employed 60 Vbeta and 13 Jbeta primers. Per the study methods: The count from a later analysis was some 83 million unique TCR beta chains, about 9.9 million of them shared. Clones were read by immunoSEQ multiplex PCR, and TCRdb kept only the in-frame ones, dropping some. That table is the source of V, J and clone size, and D and trimming were worked out from the DNA. The repertoire table contains about 160,000 clones. The TCR was taken from a young man in good health and CMV-seronegative. Specimen: PBMCs. The chain has TRBV25-1 and TRBJ1-6; TRBD1 is a possible D gene (5 bases). CDR3 DNA sequence: TGTGCCAGCAGTGAAAAAGGGGATCGGAATTCACCCCTCCACTTT. Protein: CASSEKGDRNSPLHF. The full variable domain, its missing parts supplied by reference TRBV25-1 and TRBJ1-6, is EADIYQTPRYLVIGTGKKITLECSQTMGHDKMYWYQQDPGMELHLIHYSYGVNSTEKGDLSSESTVSRIRTEHFPLTLESARPSHTSQYLCASSEKGDRNSPLHFGNGTRLTVT.